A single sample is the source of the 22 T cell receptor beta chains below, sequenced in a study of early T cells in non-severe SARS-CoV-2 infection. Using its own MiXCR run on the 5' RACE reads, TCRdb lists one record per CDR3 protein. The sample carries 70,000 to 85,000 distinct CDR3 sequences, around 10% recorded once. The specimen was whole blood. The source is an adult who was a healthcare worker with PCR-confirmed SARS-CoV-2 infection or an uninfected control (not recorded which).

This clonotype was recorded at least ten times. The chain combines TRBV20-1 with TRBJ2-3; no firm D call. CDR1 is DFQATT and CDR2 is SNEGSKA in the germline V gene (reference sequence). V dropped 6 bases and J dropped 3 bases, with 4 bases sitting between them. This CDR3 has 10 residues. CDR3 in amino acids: CSATTDTQYF. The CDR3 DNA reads TGCAGTGCGACTACAGATACGCAGTATTTT.

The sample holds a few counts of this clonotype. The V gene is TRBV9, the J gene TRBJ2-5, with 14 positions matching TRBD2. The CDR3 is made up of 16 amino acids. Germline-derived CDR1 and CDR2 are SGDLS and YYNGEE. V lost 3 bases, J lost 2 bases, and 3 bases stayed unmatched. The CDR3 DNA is TGTGCCAGCAGCGCCGGGACTAGCGGGAGTCAAGAGACCCAGTACTTC. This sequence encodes CASSAGTSGSQETQYF.

CDR3 sequence reads: CASSEAGTGSYEQFF. CDR3 sequence (DNA): TGTGCCAGCAGTGAAGCTGGGACAGGGTCCTATGAGCAGTTCTTC. The chain joins TRBV6-1 to TRBJ2-1; TRBD1 matches 9 bases. This CDR3 has 15 amino acids. V trimming: 0 bases; J trimming: 8 bases; junction bases outside the gene matches: 5. In germline, CDR1 is MNHNS, CDR2 SASEGT.

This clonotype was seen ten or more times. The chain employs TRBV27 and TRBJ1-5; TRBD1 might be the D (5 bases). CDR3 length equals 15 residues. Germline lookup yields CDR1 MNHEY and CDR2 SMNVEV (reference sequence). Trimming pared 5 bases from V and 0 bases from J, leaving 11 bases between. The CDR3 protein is CASSPRQYSNQPQHF. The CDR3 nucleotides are TGTGCCAGCAGTCCCAGACAGTATAGCAATCAGCCCCAGCATTTT.

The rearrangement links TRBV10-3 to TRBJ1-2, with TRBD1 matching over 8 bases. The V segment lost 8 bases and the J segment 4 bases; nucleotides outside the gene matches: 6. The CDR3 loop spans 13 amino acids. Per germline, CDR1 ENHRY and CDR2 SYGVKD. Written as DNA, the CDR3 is TGTGCCATCGCGGACAGGGTGATCTATGGCTACACCTTC. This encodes CAIADRVIYGYTF.

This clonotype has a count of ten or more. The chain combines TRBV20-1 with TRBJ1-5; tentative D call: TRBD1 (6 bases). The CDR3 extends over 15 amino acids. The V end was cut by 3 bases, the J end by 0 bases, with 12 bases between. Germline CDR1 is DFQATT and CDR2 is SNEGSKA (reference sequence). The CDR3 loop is CSARKRTDSNQPQHF. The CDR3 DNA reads TGCAGTGCTAGGAAAAGGACAGATAGCAATCAGCCCCAGCATTTT.

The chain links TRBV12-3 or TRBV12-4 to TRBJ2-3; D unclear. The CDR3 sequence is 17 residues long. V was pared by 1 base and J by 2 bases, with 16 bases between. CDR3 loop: CASSLVLEAWVTDTQYF. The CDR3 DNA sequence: TGTGCCAGCAGTTTAGTATTGGAAGCGTGGGTCACAGATACGCAGTATTTT.

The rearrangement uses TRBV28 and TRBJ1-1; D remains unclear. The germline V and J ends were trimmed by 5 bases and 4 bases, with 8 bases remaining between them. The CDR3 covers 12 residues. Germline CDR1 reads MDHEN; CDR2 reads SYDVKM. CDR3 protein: CASSRGITEAFF. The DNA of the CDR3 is TGTGCCAGCAGTCGAGGGATCACTGAAGCTTTCTTT.

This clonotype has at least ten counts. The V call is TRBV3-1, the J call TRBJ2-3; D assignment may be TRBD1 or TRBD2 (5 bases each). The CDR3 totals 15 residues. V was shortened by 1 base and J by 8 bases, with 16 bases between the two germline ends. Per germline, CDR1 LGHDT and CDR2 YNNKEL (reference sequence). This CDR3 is CASSQAWDLKGTQYF. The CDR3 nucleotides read TGTGCCAGCAGCCAAGCTTGGGACCTTAAGGGTACGCAGTATTTT.

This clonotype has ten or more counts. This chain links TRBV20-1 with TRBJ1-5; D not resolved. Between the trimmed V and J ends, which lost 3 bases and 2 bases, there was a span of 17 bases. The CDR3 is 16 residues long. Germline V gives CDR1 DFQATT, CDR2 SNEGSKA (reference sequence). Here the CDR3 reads CSASGQAFRGNQPQHF. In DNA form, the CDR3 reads TGCAGTGCTAGCGGCCAGGCTTTTCGAGGCAATCAGCCCCAGCATTTT.

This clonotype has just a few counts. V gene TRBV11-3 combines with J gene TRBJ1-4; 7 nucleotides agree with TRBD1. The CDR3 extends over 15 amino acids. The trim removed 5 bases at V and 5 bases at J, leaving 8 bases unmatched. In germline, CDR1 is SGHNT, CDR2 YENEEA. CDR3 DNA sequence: TGTGCCAGCAGCCTAGGGGGACAGCAGAATGAAAAACTGTTTTTT. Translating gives CASSLGGQQNEKLFF.

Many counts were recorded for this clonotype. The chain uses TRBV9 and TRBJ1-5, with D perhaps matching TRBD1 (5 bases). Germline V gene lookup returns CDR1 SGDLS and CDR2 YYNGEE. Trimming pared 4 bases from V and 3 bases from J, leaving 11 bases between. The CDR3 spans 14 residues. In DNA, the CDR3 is TGTGCCAGCAGCCGGCAGGGTTACAATCAGCCCCAGCATTTT. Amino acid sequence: CASSRQGYNQPQHF.

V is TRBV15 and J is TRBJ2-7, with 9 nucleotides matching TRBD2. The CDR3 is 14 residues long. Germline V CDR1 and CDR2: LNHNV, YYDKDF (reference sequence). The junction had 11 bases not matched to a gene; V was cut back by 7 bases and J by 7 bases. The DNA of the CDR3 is TGTGCCACCAAGGACCTAGCGGGACAGAGGGAGCAGTACTTC. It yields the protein CATKDLAGQREQYF.

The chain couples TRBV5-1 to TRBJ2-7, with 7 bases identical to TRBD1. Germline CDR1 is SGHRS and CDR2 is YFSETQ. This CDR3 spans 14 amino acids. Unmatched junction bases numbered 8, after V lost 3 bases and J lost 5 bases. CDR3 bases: TGCGCCAGCAGCTCATTACAGGGGCGACACGAGCAGTACTTC. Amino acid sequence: CASSSLQGRHEQYF.

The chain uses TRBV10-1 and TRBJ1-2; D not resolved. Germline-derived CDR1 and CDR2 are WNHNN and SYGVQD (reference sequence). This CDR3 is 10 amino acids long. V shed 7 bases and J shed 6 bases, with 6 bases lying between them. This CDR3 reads CASMGDGYTF. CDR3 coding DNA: TGCGCCAGCATGGGAGATGGCTACACCTTC.

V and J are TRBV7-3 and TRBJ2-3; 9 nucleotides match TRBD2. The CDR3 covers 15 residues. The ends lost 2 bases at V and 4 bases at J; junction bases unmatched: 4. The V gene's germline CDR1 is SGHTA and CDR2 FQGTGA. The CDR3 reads CASSLVAGAPDTQYF. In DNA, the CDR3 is TGTGCCAGCAGCTTAGTAGCGGGAGCGCCAGATACGCAGTATTTT.

The CDR3 loop is CASSLPDRLNSPLHF. The DNA of the CDR3 is TGTGCCAGCAGTCTTCCTGACAGGCTCAATTCACCCCTCCACTTT. The V call is TRBV25-1, the J call TRBJ1-6, with D perhaps TRBD1 (6 bases). CDR3 length: 15 amino acids. V lost 5 bases and J 7 bases, leaving 15 bases between the germline ends. CDR1 is MGHDK, CDR2 SYGVNS, per germline.

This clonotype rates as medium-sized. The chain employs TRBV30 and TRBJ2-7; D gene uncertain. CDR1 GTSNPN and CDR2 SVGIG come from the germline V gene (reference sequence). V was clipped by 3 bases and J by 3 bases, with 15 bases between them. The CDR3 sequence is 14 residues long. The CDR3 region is CAWSALSWGYEQYF. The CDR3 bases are TGTGCCTGGAGCGCCTTAAGTTGGGGCTACGAGCAGTACTTC. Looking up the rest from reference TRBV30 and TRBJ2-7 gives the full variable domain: SQTIHQWPATLVQPVGSPLSLECTVEGTSNPNLYWYRQAAGRGLQLLFYSVGIGQISSEVPQNLSASRPQDRQFILSSKKLLLSDSGFYLCAWSALSWGYEQYFGPGTRLTVT.

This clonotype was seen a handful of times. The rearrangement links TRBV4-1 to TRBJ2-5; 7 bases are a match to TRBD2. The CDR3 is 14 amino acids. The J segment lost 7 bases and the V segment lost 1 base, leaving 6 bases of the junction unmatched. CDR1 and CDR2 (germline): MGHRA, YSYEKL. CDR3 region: CASSQVTLAVTQYF. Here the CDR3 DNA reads TGCGCCAGCAGCCAAGTTACGCTAGCGGTGACCCAGTACTTC.

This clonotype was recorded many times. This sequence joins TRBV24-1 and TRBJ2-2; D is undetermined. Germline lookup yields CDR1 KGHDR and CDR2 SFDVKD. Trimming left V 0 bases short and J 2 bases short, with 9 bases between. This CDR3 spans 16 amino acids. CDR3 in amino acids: CATSDLRAYNTGELFF. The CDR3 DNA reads TGTGCCACCAGTGATTTGCGGGCTTATAACACCGGGGAGCTGTTTTTT.

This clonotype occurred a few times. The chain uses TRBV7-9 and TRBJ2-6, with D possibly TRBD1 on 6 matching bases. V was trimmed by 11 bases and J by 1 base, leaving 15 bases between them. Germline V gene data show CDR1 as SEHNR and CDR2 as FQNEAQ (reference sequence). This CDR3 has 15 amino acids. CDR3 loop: CAGDKSPSGANVLTF. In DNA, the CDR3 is TGTGCCGGGGACAAGTCGCCATCTGGGGCCAACGTCCTGACTTTC.

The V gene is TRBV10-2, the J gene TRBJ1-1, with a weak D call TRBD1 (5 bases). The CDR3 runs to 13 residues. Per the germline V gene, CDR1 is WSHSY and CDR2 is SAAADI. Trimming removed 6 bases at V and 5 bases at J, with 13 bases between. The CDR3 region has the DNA TGCGCCAGCAGCGGAGCAGGGAGTACTGAAGCTTTCTTT. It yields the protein CASSGAGSTEAFF.